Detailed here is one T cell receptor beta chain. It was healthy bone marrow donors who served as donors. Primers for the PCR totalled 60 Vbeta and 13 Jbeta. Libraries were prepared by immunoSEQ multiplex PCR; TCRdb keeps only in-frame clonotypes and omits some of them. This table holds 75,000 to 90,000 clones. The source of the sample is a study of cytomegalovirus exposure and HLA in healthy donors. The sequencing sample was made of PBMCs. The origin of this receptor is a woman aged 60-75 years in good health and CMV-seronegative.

Written as DNA, the CDR3 is TGCGCCAGCAGCCAAGAGGTCACAGCTCCCTATGGCTACACCTTC. This gives the protein CASSQEVTAPYGYTF. J is TRBJ1-2 and V is TRBV4-1; D unclear. Germline loops: CDR1 MGHRA, CDR2 YSYEKL. V was pared by 0 bases and J by 4 bases, with 12 bases between. The CDR3 runs to 15 residues.